The 14 T cell receptor beta chains below all came from one sample that was sequenced in a study of blood T cell repertoires in COVID-19. The method was immunoSEQ multiplex PCR; TCRdb's version includes in-frame clones alone and lacks a portion of them. The sample consists of about 300,000 clones, around 90% of them appearing once. The specimen was PBMCs or T cells enriched from blood (not recorded which). Source of these receptors: a young woman who had recovered from COVID-19.

The chain has TRBV5-1 and TRBJ2-1; D may be TRBD2 (6 bases). This CDR3 has 21 amino acids. CDR1 is SGHRS, CDR2 YFSETQ, per germline. The V end lost 5 bases, the J end lost 7 bases, and 37 bases lay between the germline ends. In DNA form, the CDR3 reads TGCGCCAGCAGGTCATCGAGGCAGCATGTTGGGAGGAAAGATAGAGGTAATGAGCAGTTCTTC. Translation: CASRSSRQHVGRKDRGNEQFF.

The J gene is TRBJ1-3, the V gene TRBV3-1 (or the pseudogene TRBV3-2); 9 bases map to TRBD1. Germline V CDR1 and CDR2: LGHDT, YNNKEL (reference sequence). With 3 bases clipped from V and 9 bases from J, the junction kept 27 bases outside the gene matches. The CDR3 contains 21 residues. CDR3 protein: CASSHSITLPRRGQGKRTIYF. The CDR3 coding sequence is TGTGCCAGCAGCCATTCGATAACATTACCAAGAAGGGGACAGGGCAAGCGCACCATATATTTT.

This clone was observed a single time. The rearrangement joins TRBV6-5 to TRBJ2-1, with 10 bases that match TRBD2. Germline lookup yields CDR1 MNHEY and CDR2 SVGAGI. Trimming at V came to 6 bases and at J to 5 bases, leaving 7 bases not matched to a gene. The CDR3 has 15 amino acids. The CDR3 bases are TGTGCCAGCAGGGGGATAGCGGGAGGCCACAATGAGCAGTTCTTC. It codes for CASRGIAGGHNEQFF.

The chain joins TRBV28 to TRBJ1-3; 7 bases match TRBD1. CDR3 size: 15 residues. J lost 1 base, V lost 2 bases, and 2 bases had no gene match. CDR1 is MDHEN and CDR2 is SYDVKM in the germline V gene. The CDR3 sequence: CASSLRGPSGNTIYF. The CDR3 coding sequence is TGTGCCAGCAGTTTAAGGGGGCCTTCTGGAAACACCATATATTTT.

The rearrangement links TRBV6-5 to TRBJ2-1; D may be TRBD1 (6 bases). From germline, CDR1 is MNHEY and CDR2 SVGAGI. This CDR3 region has 16 residues. The V end lost 3 bases, the J end lost 0 bases, and 12 bases lay between the germline ends. The CDR3 DNA sequence: TGTGCCAGCAGTTATTCAGACAGGCCCTCCTACAATGAGCAGTTCTTC. Amino acid sequence: CASSYSDRPSYNEQFF.

The chain uses TRBV19 and TRBJ2-3; D not certain. Germline lookup yields CDR1 LNHDA and CDR2 SQIVND (reference sequence). The CDR3 length is 14 residues. The V gene lost 0 bases and the J gene lost 0 bases, with 4 bases spanning the gap. CDR3 region: CASSIDPSTDTQYF. DNA of the CDR3: TGTGCCAGTAGTATAGATCCTAGCACAGATACGCAGTATTTT.

The chain links TRBV6-2 or TRBV6-3 to TRBJ1-2, with D maybe TRBD1 (5 bases). V lost 2 bases and J lost 8, with 15 bases in between. Germline V gene lookup returns CDR1 MNHEY and CDR2 SVGEGT. The CDR3 loop spans 14 amino acids. In nucleotides, the CDR3 is TGTGCCAGCAGTTACGTGGGTGACAGCAGGGGCTACACCTTC. It encodes CASSYVGDSRGYTF.

The V gene is TRBV9, the J gene TRBJ1-6, with 7 bases aligning to TRBD1. Germline lookup yields CDR1 SGDLS and CDR2 YYNGEE. V dropped 4 bases and J dropped 10; count of bases not matched to a gene: 11. The CDR3 loop spans 15 amino acids. Written as DNA, the CDR3 is TGTGCCAGCAGCCCTCAGGGGGGACCGGACTCACCCCTCCACTTT. Translating gives CASSPQGGPDSPLHF.

The V call is TRBV7-3, the J call TRBJ2-1; 8 positions agree with TRBD2. Looked up from germline, CDR1 is SGHTA and CDR2 is FQGTGA. V shed 4 bases and J 6 bases; nucleotides not matched to a gene: 2. This CDR3 comprises 13 residues. The CDR3 coding sequence is TGTGCCAGCAGCTCAGGACTAGCCAATGAGCAGTTCTTC. This translates into CASSSGLANEQFF.

This clone was observed a single time. The J gene is TRBJ1-3, the V gene TRBV9; D call uncertain. CDR1 is SGDLS, CDR2 YYNGEE, per germline. The V end lost 3 bases, the J end lost 8 bases, and 12 bases lay between the germline ends. CDR3 size: 13 residues. This chain's CDR3 is CASSALYLDTIYF. The DNA of the CDR3 is TGTGCCAGCAGCGCCCTCTACCTGGACACCATATATTTT. Complete variable domain (other parts from reference TRBV9 and TRBJ1-3): DSGVTQTPKHLITATGQRVTLRCSPRSGDLSVYWYQQSLDQGLQFLIQYYNGEERAKGNILERFSAQQFPDLHSELNLSSLELGDSALYFCASSALYLDTIYFGEGSWLTVV.

V usage is TRBV19 and J usage is TRBJ1-6, with D possibly being TRBD1 (5 bases). The CDR3 spans 14 residues. The germline V gene encodes CDR1 LNHDA and CDR2 SQIVND (reference sequence). V lost 6 bases and J lost 10, with 16 bases in between. The CDR3 DNA reads TGTGCCAGTAGCCGGGACTTCTTTCGGTCACCCCTCCACTTT. Protein sequence: CASSRDFFRSPLHF.

The chain links TRBV28 to TRBJ2-7; the match to TRBD1 covers 7 bases. Trimming at V came to 6 bases and at J to 3 bases, leaving 11 bases not matched to a gene. Per the germline V gene, CDR1 is MDHEN and CDR2 is SYDVKM. The CDR3 has 15 amino acids. The chain's CDR3 is CASRLGGSLHYEQYF. Here the CDR3 DNA reads TGTGCCAGCAGATTAGGGGGCAGTCTCCACTACGAGCAGTACTTC. The variable domain in full, completed from reference TRBV28 and TRBJ2-7, reads DVKVTQSSRYLVKRTGEKVFLECVQDMDHENMFWYRQDPGLGLRLIYFSYDVKMKEKGDIPEGYSVSREKKERFSLILESASTNQTSMYLCASRLGGSLHYEQYFGPGTRLTVT.

The CDR3 loop reads CASSFLGGRTKLGRMNTEAFF. As DNA, the CDR3 is TGTGCCAGCAGTTTTCTGGGAGGGCGGACTAAATTGGGGCGAATGAACACTGAAGCTTTCTTT. The V gene is TRBV28, the J gene TRBJ1-1; D is perhaps TRBD1 (5 bases). The CDR3 extends over 21 amino acids. Germline V gives CDR1 MDHEN, CDR2 SYDVKM. V shed 3 bases and J shed 0 bases, with 29 bases lying between them.

The V and J genes are TRBV28 and TRBJ2-4; D may be TRBD1 (7 bases). The length of the CDR3 is 14 residues. Trimming shortened V by 5 bases and J by 0 bases, and 8 bases separated the two germline ends. Germline assignment: CDR1 MDHEN and CDR2 SYDVKM. The CDR3 nucleotides are TGTGCCAGCAGTCAGGGGGGAGCCAAAAACATTCAGTACTTC. As protein: CASSQGGAKNIQYF. The full variable domain, with the rest looked up from reference TRBV28 and TRBJ2-4, is DVKVTQSSRYLVKRTGEKVFLECVQDMDHENMFWYRQDPGLGLRLIYFSYDVKMKEKGDIPEGYSVSREKKERFSLILESASTNQTSMYLCASSQGGAKNIQYFGAGTRLSVL.